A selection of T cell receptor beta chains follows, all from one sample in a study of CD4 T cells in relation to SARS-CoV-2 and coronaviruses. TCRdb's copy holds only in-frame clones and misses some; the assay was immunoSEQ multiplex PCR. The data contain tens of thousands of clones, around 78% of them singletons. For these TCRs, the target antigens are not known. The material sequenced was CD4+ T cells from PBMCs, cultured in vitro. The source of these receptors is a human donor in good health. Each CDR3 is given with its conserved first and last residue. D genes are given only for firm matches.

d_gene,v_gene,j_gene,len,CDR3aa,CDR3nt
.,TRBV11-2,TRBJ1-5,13,CASSLNVNQPQHF,TGTGCCAGCAGCTTAAACGTCAATCAGCCCCAGCATTTT
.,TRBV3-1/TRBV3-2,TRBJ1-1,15,CASSQDRRGGTEAFF,TGTGCCAGCAGCCAAGATCGTAGGGGAGGGACTGAAGCTTTCTTT
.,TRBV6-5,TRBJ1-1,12,CASSDSESRAFF,TGTGCCAGCAGTGACTCCGAATCTAGAGCTTTCTTT
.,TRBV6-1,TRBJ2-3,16,CASSGFRTDLTDTQYF,TGTGCCAGCAGTGGATTCAGGACAGACCTCACAGATACGCAGTATTTT
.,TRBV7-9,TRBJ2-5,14,CASSPRKVEETQYF,TGTGCCAGCAGCCCTCGGAAGGTTGAAGAGACCCAGTACTTC
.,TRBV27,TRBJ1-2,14,CASSFSGDFYGYTF,TGTGCCAGCAGTTTTTCAGGGGATTTCTATGGCTACACCTTC
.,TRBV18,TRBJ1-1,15,CASSPRIRGSTEAFF,TGTGCCAGCTCACCTCGGATCCGAGGGAGCACTGAAGCTTTCTTT
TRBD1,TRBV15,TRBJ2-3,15,CATSRGQGAADTQYF,TGTGCCACCAGCAGAGGCCAGGGGGCGGCCGATACGCAGTATTTT
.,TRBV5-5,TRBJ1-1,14,CASSLDGGYTEAFF,TGTGCCAGCAGCTTGGACGGGGGATACACTGAAGCTTTCTTT
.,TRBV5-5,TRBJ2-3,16,CASSRGQGTSGDTQYF,TGTGCCAGCAGCAGGGGACAGGGGACTAGCGGAGATACGCAGTATTTT
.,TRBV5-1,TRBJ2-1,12,CASSSQGWEQFF,TGCGCCAGCAGCTCGCAGGGTTGGGAGCAGTTCTTC
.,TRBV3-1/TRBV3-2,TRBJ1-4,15,CASSRGPQKNEKLFF,TGTGCCAGCAGCCGTGGCCCACAGAAGAATGAAAAACTGTTTTTT
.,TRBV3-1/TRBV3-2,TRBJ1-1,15,CASSPLSLMNTEAFF,TGTGCCAGCAGCCCTCTAAGCCTTATGAACACTGAAGCTTTCTTT
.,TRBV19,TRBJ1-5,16,CASTGGHWERNQPQHF,TGTGCCAGCACCGGGGGCCATTGGGAGCGCAATCAGCCCCAGCATTTT
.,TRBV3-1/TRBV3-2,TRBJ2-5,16,CASSRRVRGRKETQYF,TGTGCCAGCAGCCGAAGGGTAAGGGGGAGAAAAGAGACCCAGTACTTC
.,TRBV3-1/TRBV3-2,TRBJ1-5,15,CASSQGTTGGQPQHF,TGTGCCAGCAGCCAGGGGACCACAGGAGGTCAGCCCCAGCATTTT
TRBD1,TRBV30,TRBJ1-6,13,CAWGDRDNSPLHF,TGTGCCTGGGGAGACAGGGACAATTCACCCCTCCACTTT
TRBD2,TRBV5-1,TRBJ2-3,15,CASSLEGLATDTQYF,TGCGCCAGCAGCTTGGAGGGACTAGCGACAGATACGCAGTATTTT
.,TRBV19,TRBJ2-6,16,CASSTTGDSGANVLTF,TGTGCCAGTAGTACTACAGGAGACTCTGGGGCCAACGTCCTGACTTTC
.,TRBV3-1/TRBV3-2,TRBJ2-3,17,CASSPWGRGLNTDTQYF,TGTGCCAGCAGCCCCTGGGGACGGGGCCTAAATACAGATACGCAGTATTTT
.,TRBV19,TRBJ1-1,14,CASSNPGSNTEAFF,TGTGCCAGTAGTAATCCGGGGTCCAACACTGAAGCTTTCTTT
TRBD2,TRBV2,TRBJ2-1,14,CATALAAAGGEQFF,TGTGCCACCGCTCTAGCGGCAGCCGGAGGTGAGCAGTTCTTC
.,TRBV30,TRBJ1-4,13,CAWSPGINEKLFF,TGTGCCTGGAGTCCAGGTATTAATGAAAAACTGTTTTTT
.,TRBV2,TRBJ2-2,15,CASSTRDQATGELFF,TGTGCCAGCAGCACCCGGGACCAAGCGACCGGGGAGCTGTTTTTT
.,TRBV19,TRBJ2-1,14,CASMRTSSYNEQFF,TGTGCCAGTATGAGAACGAGCTCCTACAATGAGCAGTTCTTC
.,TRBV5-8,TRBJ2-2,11,CASSLAAELFF,TGTGCCAGCAGCTTGGCCGCGGAGCTGTTTTTT